The T cell receptor beta chain described here comes from a study of metastatic and nonmetastatic thyroid tumors. Through MiXCR, TCRdb re-clonotyped the PCR reads. This sample carries about 25,000 clones, roughly 21% of them seen once, and the ten largest clones take under 15%. This clone was seen repeatedly, ten times or more. Its antigen remains unidentified. A clone one base away is much larger, so this may be a read error. The entire patient cohort was treatment-naive prior to thyroid surgery. Study findings and constraints: The reported finding was significantly higher TCR beta diversity in malignant thyroid tumors relative to benign nodules, in blood and tumor.

Trimming removed 3 bases at V and 4 bases at J, with 11 bases between. Germline V CDR1 and CDR2: DFQATT, SNEGSKA (reference sequence). This CDR3 comprises 13 residues. The sequence was collected from a male donor with papillary thyroid cancer or a benign thyroid nodule (not recorded which). Some clones in this sample may be carry-over from other donors' samples. The chain couples TRBV20-1 to TRBJ2-3; D not certain. The sequenced material came from blood. The CDR3 DNA is TGCAGTGCTAGTAGGCGGTTCGCAGATACGCAGTATTTT. As protein: CSASRRFADTQYF.